This T cell receptor beta chain was captured in a study of early T cells in non-severe SARS-CoV-2 infection. About the research overall: Bulk RNA from unsorted whole blood was sequenced; chains were unpaired.

With V trimmed by 8 bases and J by 8 bases, 14 bases remained unmatched. CDR1 is SGHAT and CDR2 is FQNNGV in the germline V gene. This CDR3 region has 15 residues. TCRdb re-called the 5' RACE reads through MiXCR, storing one row per CDR3 protein. The data contain 100,000 to 120,000 distinct CDR3 sequences, 9.5% to 13% of them singletons. Many counts were recorded for this clonotype. The rearrangement uses TRBV11-2 and TRBJ2-1, with 8 bases that match TRBD2. Sequenced sample: whole blood. This clonotype was sampled from an adult who was a healthcare worker with PCR-confirmed SARS-CoV-2 infection or an uninfected control (not recorded which). The CDR3 nucleotides read TGTGCCAGCGGTCAATCTGGCGGGAGGACCGATGAGCAGTTCTTC. Protein product: CASGQSGGRTDEQFF. Full variable domain (rest looked up from reference TRBV11-2 and TRBJ2-1): EAGVAQSPRYKIIEKRQSVAFWCNPISGHATLYWYQQILGQGPKLLIQFQNNGVVDDSQLPKDRFSAERLKGVDSTLKIQPAKLEDSAVYLCASGQSGGRTDEQFFGPGTRLTVL.